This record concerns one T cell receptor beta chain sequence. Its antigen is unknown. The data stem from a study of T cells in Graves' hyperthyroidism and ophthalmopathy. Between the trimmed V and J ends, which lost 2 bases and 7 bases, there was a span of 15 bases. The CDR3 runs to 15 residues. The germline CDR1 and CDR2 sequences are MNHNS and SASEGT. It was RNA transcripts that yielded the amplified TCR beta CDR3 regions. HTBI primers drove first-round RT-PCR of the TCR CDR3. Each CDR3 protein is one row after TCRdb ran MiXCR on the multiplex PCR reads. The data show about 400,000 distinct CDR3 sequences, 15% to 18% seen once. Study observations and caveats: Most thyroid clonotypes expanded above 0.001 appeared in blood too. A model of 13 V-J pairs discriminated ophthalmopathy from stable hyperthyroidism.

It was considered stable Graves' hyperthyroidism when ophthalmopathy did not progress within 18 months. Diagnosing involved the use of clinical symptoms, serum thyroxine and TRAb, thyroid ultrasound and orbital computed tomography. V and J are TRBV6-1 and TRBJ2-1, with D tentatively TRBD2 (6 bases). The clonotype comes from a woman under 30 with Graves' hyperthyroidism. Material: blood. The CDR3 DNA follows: TGTGCCAGCAGTGAATATGATCCGGGGGTGAATGAGCAGTTCTTC. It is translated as CASSEYDPGVNEQFF.